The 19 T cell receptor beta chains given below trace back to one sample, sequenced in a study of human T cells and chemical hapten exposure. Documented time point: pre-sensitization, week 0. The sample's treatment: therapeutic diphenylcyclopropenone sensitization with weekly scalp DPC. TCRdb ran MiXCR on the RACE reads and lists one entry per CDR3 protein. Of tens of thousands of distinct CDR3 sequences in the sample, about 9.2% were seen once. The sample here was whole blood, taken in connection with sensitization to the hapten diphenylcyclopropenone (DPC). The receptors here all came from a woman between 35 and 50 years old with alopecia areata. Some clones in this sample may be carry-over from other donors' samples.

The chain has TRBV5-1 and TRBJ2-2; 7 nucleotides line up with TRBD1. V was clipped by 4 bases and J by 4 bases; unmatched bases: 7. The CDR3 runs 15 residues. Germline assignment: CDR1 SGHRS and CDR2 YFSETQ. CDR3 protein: CASSIETGSTGELFF. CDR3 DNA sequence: TGCGCCAGCAGCATTGAGACAGGGTCCACCGGGGAGCTGTTTTTT.

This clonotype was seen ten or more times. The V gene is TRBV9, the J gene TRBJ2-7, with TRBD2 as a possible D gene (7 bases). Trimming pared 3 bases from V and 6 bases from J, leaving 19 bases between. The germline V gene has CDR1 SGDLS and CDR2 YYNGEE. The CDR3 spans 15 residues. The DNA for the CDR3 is TGTGCCAGCAGCGCGGGGGGCTATAGAGGTTCCGAGCAGTACTTC. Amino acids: CASSAGGYRGSEQYF.

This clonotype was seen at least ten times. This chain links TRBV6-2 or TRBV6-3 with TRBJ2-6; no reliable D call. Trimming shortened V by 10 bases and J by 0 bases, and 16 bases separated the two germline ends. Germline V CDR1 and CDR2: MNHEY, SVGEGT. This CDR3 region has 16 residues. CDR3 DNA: TGTGCCATCGAGCAACCCCTCGGCTCTGGGGCCAACGTCCTGACTTTC. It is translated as CAIEQPLGSGANVLTF.

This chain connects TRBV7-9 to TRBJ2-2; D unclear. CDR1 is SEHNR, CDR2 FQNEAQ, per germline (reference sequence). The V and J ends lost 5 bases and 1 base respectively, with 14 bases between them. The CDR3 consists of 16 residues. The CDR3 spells CASSPESSLNTGELFF. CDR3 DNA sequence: TGTGCCAGCAGCCCCGAATCCAGCTTGAACACCGGGGAGCTGTTTTTT.

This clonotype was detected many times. The CDR3 here is CASSEGAGNTGELFF. The CDR3 DNA follows: TGTGCCAGCAGTGAAGGGGCAGGGAACACCGGGGAGCTGTTTTTT. The rearrangement joins TRBV2 to TRBJ2-2; D is unclear. This CDR3 has 15 residues. V lost 1 base to trimming and J lost 1 base, with 7 bases between them. In germline, CDR1 is SNHLY, CDR2 FYNNEI.

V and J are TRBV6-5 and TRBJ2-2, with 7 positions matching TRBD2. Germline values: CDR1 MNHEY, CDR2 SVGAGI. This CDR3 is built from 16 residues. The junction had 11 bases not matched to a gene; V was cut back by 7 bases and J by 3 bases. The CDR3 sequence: CASTGYGLADTGELFF. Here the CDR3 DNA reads TGTGCCAGCACAGGCTACGGGCTAGCGGACACCGGGGAGCTGTTTTTT.

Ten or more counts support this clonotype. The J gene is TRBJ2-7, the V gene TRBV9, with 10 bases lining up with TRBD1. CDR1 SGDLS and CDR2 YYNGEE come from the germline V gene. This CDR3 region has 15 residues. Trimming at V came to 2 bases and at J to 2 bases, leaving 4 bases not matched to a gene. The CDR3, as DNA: TGTGCCAGCAGCGTCTCCGGGACAGGGGCCTACGAGCAGTACTTC. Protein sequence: CASSVSGTGAYEQYF.

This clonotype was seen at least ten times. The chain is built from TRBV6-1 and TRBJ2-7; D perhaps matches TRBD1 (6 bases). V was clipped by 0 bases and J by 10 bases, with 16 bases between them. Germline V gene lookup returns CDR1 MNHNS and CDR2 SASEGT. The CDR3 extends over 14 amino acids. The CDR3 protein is CASSEAQGPHPQYF. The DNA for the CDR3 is TGTGCCAGCAGTGAAGCGCAGGGGCCTCACCCCCAGTACTTC.

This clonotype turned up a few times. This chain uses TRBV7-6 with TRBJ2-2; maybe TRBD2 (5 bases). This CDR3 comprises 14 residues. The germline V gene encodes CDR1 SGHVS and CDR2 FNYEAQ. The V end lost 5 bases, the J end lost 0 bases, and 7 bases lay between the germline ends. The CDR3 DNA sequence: TGTGCCAGCAGCGAGGGTCCGAACACCGGGGAGCTGTTTTTT. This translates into CASSEGPNTGELFF.

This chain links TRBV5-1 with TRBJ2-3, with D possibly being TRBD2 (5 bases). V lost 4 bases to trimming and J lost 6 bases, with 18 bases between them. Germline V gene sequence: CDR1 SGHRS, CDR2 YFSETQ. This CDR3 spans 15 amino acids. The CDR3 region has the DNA TGCGCCAGCAGCGTAGTCGGGTCTTCGGGGGATACGCAGTATTTT. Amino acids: CASSVVGSSGDTQYF. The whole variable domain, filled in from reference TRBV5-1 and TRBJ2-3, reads KAGVTQTPRYLIKTRGQQVTLSCSPISGHRSVSWYQQTPGQGLQFLFEYFSETQRNKGNFPGRFSGRQFSNSRSEMNVSTLELGDSALYLCASSVVGSSGDTQYFGPGTRLTVL.

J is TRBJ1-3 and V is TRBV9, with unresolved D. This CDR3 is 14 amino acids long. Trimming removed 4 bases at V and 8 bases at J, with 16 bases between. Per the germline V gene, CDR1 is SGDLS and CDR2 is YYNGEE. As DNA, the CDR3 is TGTGCCAGCAGCCTCCAAAGTCTCGGGGACACCATATATTTT. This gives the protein CASSLQSLGDTIYF.

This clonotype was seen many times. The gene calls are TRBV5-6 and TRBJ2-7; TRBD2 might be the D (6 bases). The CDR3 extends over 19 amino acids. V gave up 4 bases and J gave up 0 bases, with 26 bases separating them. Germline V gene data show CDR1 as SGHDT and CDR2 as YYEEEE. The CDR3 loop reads CASSRPPGLFRSSSYEQYF. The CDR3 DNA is TGTGCCAGCAGCCGTCCCCCGGGACTCTTCCGATCGAGCTCCTACGAGCAGTACTTC. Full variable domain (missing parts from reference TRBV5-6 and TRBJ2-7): DAGVTQSPTHLIKTRGQQVTLRCSPKSGHDTVSWYQQALGQGPQFIFQYYEEEERQRGNFPDRFSGHQFPNYSSELNVNALLLGDSALYLCASSRPPGLFRSSSYEQYFGPGTRLTVT.

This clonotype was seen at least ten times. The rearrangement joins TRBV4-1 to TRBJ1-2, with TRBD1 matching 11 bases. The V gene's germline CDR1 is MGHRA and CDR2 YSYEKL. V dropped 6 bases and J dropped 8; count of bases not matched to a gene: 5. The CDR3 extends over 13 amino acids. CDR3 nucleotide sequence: TGCGCCAGCAGGGGACAGGGGGTGAGGGGCTACACCTTC. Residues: CASRGQGVRGYTF.

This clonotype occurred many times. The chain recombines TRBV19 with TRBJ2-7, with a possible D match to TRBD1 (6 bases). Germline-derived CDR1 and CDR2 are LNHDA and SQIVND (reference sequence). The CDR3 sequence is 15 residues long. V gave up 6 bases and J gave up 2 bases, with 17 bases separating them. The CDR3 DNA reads TGTGCCAGTAGCCCTAGGGGGACCGAGACCTACGAGCAGTACTTC. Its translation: CASSPRGTETYEQYF.

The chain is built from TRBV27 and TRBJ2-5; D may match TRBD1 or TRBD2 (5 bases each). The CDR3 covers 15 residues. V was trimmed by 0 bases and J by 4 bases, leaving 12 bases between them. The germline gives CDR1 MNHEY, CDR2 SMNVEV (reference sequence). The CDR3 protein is CASSLSPGLGETQYF. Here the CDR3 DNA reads TGTGCCAGCAGTTTATCCCCGGGGCTTGGAGAGACCCAGTACTTC.

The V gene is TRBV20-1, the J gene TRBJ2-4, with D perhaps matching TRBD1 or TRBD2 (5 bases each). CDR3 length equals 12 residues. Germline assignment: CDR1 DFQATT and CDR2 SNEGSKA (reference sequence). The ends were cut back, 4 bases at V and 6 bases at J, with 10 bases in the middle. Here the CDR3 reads CSAIGDGNIQYF. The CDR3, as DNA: TGCAGTGCTATTGGGGACGGAAACATTCAGTACTTC.

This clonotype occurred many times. As DNA, the CDR3 is TGTGCCAGCAAGGGAAATCGGGGGTATAGCAATCAGCCCCAGCATTTT. Its translation: CASKGNRGYSNQPQHF. V is TRBV6-1 and J is TRBJ1-5, with D possibly TRBD1 on 5 matching bases. This CDR3 is built from 16 residues. Germline loops: CDR1 MNHNS, CDR2 SASEGT. Trimming left V 7 bases short and J 0 bases short, with 16 bases between.

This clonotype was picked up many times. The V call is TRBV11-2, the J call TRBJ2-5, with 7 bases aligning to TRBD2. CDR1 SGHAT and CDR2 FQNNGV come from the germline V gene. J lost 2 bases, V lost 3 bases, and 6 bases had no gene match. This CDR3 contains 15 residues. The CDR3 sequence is CASSLNRAGQETQYF. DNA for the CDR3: TGTGCCAGCAGCTTGAATAGAGCGGGACAAGAGACCCAGTACTTC.

CDR3 bases: TGTGCCAGCAGCCAACCCGCCGACAGCCTGAACACTGAAGCTTTCTTT. Its protein product is CASSQPADSLNTEAFF. The V and J genes are TRBV4-2 and TRBJ1-1; weak D call: TRBD1 (5 bases). The V gene's germline CDR1 is LGHNA and CDR2 YNFKEQ. V was trimmed by 2 bases and J by 0 bases, leaving 13 bases between them. The CDR3 length is 16 residues.